Shown below are 14 T cell receptor beta chains from a single sample sequenced in a study of cytomegalovirus exposure and HLA in healthy donors. With 60 Vbeta and 13 Jbeta primers, the PCR was carried out. The method was immunoSEQ multiplex PCR; TCRdb's version includes in-frame clones alone and lacks a portion of them. The repertoire consists of about 130,000 clones, with around 77% occurring once and the leading ten covering approximately 1.2%. Sequences were obtained from PBMCs. Receptors were obtained from a man aged 50-59 years in good health and CMV-seronegative.

The chain links TRBV7-2 to TRBJ2-7; D possibly corresponds to TRBD2 (7 bases). V lost 2 bases and J 3 bases, leaving 11 bases between the germline ends. The CDR3 runs to 14 residues. From germline, CDR1 is SGHTA and CDR2 FQGNSA. CDR3 sequence reads: CASSLKGGGYEQYF. CDR3 coding DNA: TGTGCCAGCAGCTTAAAAGGGGGGGGCTACGAGCAGTACTTC.

The chain carries TRBV5-1 and TRBJ2-7, with D hard to call. Germline V CDR1 and CDR2: SGHRS, YFSETQ. The CDR3 sequence is 15 residues long. V was pared by 4 bases and J by 0 bases, with 14 bases between. CDR3 in amino acids: CASSRRGDGSYEQYF. The CDR3, as DNA: TGCGCCAGCAGCCGCAGAGGCGACGGCTCCTACGAGCAGTACTTC.

The CDR3 loop reads CAIALAGGPMNTQYF. For the CDR3, the DNA is TGTGCCATCGCTTTAGCGGGAGGCCCCATGAATACGCAGTATTTT. The chain has TRBV10-3 and TRBJ2-3, with 10 bases that match TRBD2. Germline loops: CDR1 ENHRY, CDR2 SYGVKD. CDR3 size: 15 residues. V lost 8 bases, J lost 7 bases, and 12 bases stayed unmatched.

The chain carries TRBV15 and TRBJ2-1; 13 positions agree with TRBD2. The germline gives CDR1 LNHNV, CDR2 YYDKDF (reference sequence). CDR3 length: 17 amino acids. After removal of 5 bases from V and 7 bases from J, the junction contained 11 bases not matched to a gene. The CDR3 spells CATSQRLLAGGENEQFF. CDR3 coding DNA: TGTGCCACCAGCCAGAGGCTACTAGCGGGAGGGGAGAATGAGCAGTTCTTC.

The V gene is TRBV7-9, the J gene TRBJ2-3; 7 bases fit TRBD2. The CDR3 has 13 residues. Looked up from germline, CDR1 is SEHNR and CDR2 is FQNEAQ (reference sequence). J lost 2 bases, V lost 7 bases, and 3 bases had no gene match. The CDR3 DNA follows: TGTGCCAGCACTCAGCGGGACACAGATACGCAGTATTTT. Its protein product is CASTQRDTDTQYF.

The chain uses TRBV7-9 and TRBJ1-4, with TRBD1 matching over 11 bases. The germline V gene encodes CDR1 SEHNR and CDR2 FQNEAQ (reference sequence). The length of the CDR3 is 18 residues. Losses at the gene ends were 11 bases for V and 6 bases for J; bases not matched to a gene: 20. The CDR3 coding sequence is TGTGCCCATGAATTGAAGGGACAGGGGGTCCTCACCTATGAAAAACTGTTTTTT. Translating it yields CAHELKGQGVLTYEKLFF.

The chain carries TRBV7-2 and TRBJ2-1; 7 bases match TRBD2. The CDR3 sequence is 15 residues long. Germline CDR1 reads SGHTA; CDR2 reads FQGNSA. V shed 6 bases, J shed 4 bases, and the junction held 9 bases outside the gene matches. DNA of the CDR3: TGTGCCAGCAGAAACCCGGGACTACCATACAATGAGCAGTTCTTC. As protein: CASRNPGLPYNEQFF.

CDR3 nucleotides: TGTGCCAGCAGTCTTACCTTTAGCGGGGCCTACGAGCAGTACTTC. This gives the protein CASSLTFSGAYEQYF. V gene TRBV27 combines with J gene TRBJ2-7, with 8 bases identical to TRBD2. The CDR3 is 15 amino acids. Germline CDR1 reads MNHEY; CDR2 reads SMNVEV (reference sequence). V shed 5 bases, J shed 2 bases, and the junction held 8 bases outside the gene matches.

CDR3 residues: CASSLIRASGNTIYF. CDR3 coding DNA: TGTGCCAGCAGCCTGATCAGGGCATCTGGAAACACCATATATTTT. This chain uses TRBV13 with TRBJ1-3, with D maybe TRBD1 (5 bases). There are 15 residues in the CDR3. Germline assignment: CDR1 PRHDT and CDR2 FYEKMQ (reference sequence). Trimming left V 5 bases short and J 1 base short, with 12 bases between.

The chain uses TRBV9 and TRBJ2-3, with a tentative D call TRBD2 (5 bases). The CDR3 sequence is 13 residues long. The germline V and J ends were trimmed by 0 bases and 7 bases, with 9 bases remaining between them. CDR1 is SGDLS, CDR2 YYNGEE, per germline. For the CDR3, the DNA is TGTGCCAGCAGCGTAGGGGGAGTTCATACGCAGTATTTT. Its protein is CASSVGGVHTQYF.

The gene calls are TRBV2 and TRBJ2-7, with D maybe TRBD2 (6 bases). Germline V CDR1 and CDR2: SNHLY, FYNNEI. V lost 8 bases to trimming and J lost 4 bases, with 18 bases between them. The CDR3 has 14 residues. This CDR3 is CASSPESGLYEQYF. The CDR3 nucleotides read TGTGCCAGCTCCCCGGAGAGCGGGCTATACGAGCAGTACTTC.

The chain joins TRBV5-8 to TRBJ2-3; tentatively, D is TRBD1 (8 bases). Trimming stripped 6 bases from V and 3 bases from J, with 17 bases between. The CDR3 totals 15 residues. Germline V CDR1 and CDR2: SGHTS, YDEGEE. The CDR3 region has the DNA TGTGCCAGCACCAACAACAGGGGGGGAACAGATACGCAGTATTTT. Its protein is CASTNNRGGTDTQYF. The complete variable domain, with remaining parts taken from reference TRBV5-8 and TRBJ2-3, reads EAGVTQSPTHLIKTRGQQATLRCSPISGHTSVYWYQQALGLGLQFLLWYDEGEERNRGNFPPRFSGRQFPNYSSELNVNALELEDSALYLCASTNNRGGTDTQYFGPGTRLTVL.

The chain carries TRBV5-1 and TRBJ2-3; D may be TRBD2 (6 bases). V was trimmed by 4 bases and J by 3 bases, leaving 9 bases between them. The CDR3 is made up of 13 amino acids. Germline lookup yields CDR1 SGHRS and CDR2 YFSETQ. The CDR3 spells CASSAGTTDTQYF. The CDR3 DNA reads TGCGCCAGCAGCGCGGGAACGACAGATACGCAGTATTTT.

The chain employs TRBV7-3 and TRBJ2-1, with 9 bases that match TRBD1. With V trimmed by 1 base and J by 7 bases, 11 bases remained unmatched. Looked up from germline, CDR1 is SGHTA and CDR2 is FQGTGA. The CDR3 contains 17 residues. CDR3: CASSLNVGTGYPNEQFF. The CDR3 DNA follows: TGTGCCAGCAGCTTAAATGTCGGGACAGGGTATCCTAATGAGCAGTTCTTC. Filled out from reference TRBV7-3 and TRBJ2-1, the complete variable domain reads GAGVSQTPSNKVTEKGKYVELRCDPISGHTALYWYRQSLGQGPEFLIYFQGTGAADDSGLPNDRFFAVRPEGSVSTLKIQRTERGDSAVYLCASSLNVGTGYPNEQFFGPGTRLTVL.